The 21 T cell receptor beta chains reported below all come from one sample, sequenced in a study of OX40 agonist ivuxolimab in advanced cancers. Libraries were made using the immunoSEQ multiplex PCR assay. Drawn from immuneACCESS, this table holds only the in-frame rearrangements with V and J called that TCRdb kept. Clones are partly lost; checked studies trace under half to an unresolved V gene and leave the rest unexplained. In all, the sample holds 90,000 to 100,000 clones, and more than 85% of those were seen once. Roughly 0.8% of the sample is held by the ten biggest clonotypes. Sequences were derived from CD4+ or CD8+ T cells sorted from blood, sampled in a trial of the OX40 agonist ivuxolimab. The receptors here all came from an adult with an advanced solid tumor such as melanoma, head and neck, liver or kidney cancer.

The rearrangement uses TRBV7-6 and TRBJ2-1; D gene uncertain. The germline CDR1 and CDR2 sequences are SGHVS and FNYEAQ. V shed 5 bases and J shed 4 bases, with 6 bases lying between them. The CDR3 has 12 amino acids. The CDR3 is CASSPGYNEQFF. The CDR3 bases are TGTGCCAGCAGCCCCGGGTACAATGAGCAGTTCTTC.

The chain employs TRBV18 and TRBJ1-1; the match to TRBD1 covers 7 bases. The CDR3 consists of 15 residues. Unmatched junction bases numbered 8, after V lost 6 bases and J lost 1 base. Germline V lookup: CDR1 KGHSH, CDR2 LQKENI. In DNA, the CDR3 is TGTGCCAGCTCTCCTAGGACAGGAGGGAACACTGAAGCTTTCTTT. Translation gives CASSPRTGGNTEAFF.

This clone was detected only a few times. The rearrangement joins TRBV5-5 to TRBJ2-7; D gene uncertain. V shed 3 bases and J shed 5 bases, with 15 bases lying between them. CDR3 length equals 14 residues. Per the germline V gene, CDR1 is SGHKS and CDR2 is YYEKEE (reference sequence). CDR3 DNA sequence: TGTGCCAGCAGCTCGGGTCCAAGGGTAAACGAGCAGTACGTC. It is translated as CASSSGPRVNEQYV.

The J gene is TRBJ2-5, the V gene TRBV11-2; 12 bases match TRBD2. Germline V gene sequence: CDR1 SGHAT, CDR2 FQNNGV. Germline trimming cut 5 bases from V and 4 bases from J; bases unmatched to any gene: 8. This CDR3 region has 16 residues. The CDR3 protein is CASSPRLAGDPETQYF. Written as DNA, the CDR3 is TGTGCCAGCAGCCCCCGACTAGCGGGAGATCCAGAGACCCAGTACTTC.

The rearrangement links TRBV7-6 to TRBJ1-1; D gene unclear. V lost 5 bases to trimming and J lost 1 base, with 8 bases between them. This CDR3 has 13 residues. The germline V gene has CDR1 SGHVS and CDR2 FNYEAQ. CDR3 sequence: CASSAGSNTEAFF. In DNA, the CDR3 is TGTGCCAGCAGCGCTGGTTCGAACACTGAAGCTTTCTTT.

In this sample, this clone turned up a few times. This chain connects TRBV11-2 to TRBJ1-1; D not resolved. This CDR3 is built from 14 residues. V was shortened by 5 bases and J by 5 bases, with 15 bases between the two germline ends. Germline V gene sequence: CDR1 SGHAT, CDR2 FQNNGV. CDR3 nucleotide sequence: TGTGCCAGCAGCCGAGTGTCCTTGCGTACTGAAGCTTTCTTT. Translated, it gives CASSRVSLRTEAFF.

The chain carries TRBV7-3 and TRBJ1-5, with D unresolved. Trimming pared 6 bases from V and 5 bases from J, leaving 5 bases between. This CDR3 is built from 11 residues. Germline lookup yields CDR1 SGHTA and CDR2 FQGTGA. The CDR3 bases are TGTGCCAGCAGGTTGGATCAGCCCCAGCATTTT. Encoded protein: CASRLDQPQHF. The entire variable domain, with the rest obtained from reference TRBV7-3 and TRBJ1-5, is as follows: GAGVSQTPSNKVTEKGKYVELRCDPISGHTALYWYRQSLGQGPEFLIYFQGTGAADDSGLPNDRFFAVRPEGSVSTLKIQRTERGDSAVYLCASRLDQPQHFGDGTRLSIL.

The V and J genes are TRBV5-6 and TRBJ2-3; weak D call: TRBD1 (6 bases). The germline CDR1 and CDR2 sequences are SGHDT and YYEEEE. The CDR3 sequence is 14 residues long. Trimming removed 3 bases from V and 0 bases from J, with 8 bases in between. In nucleotides, the CDR3 is TGTGCCAGCAGCTCGGACAGAAGCACAGATACGCAGTATTTT. It specifies CASSSDRSTDTQYF.

V is TRBV28 and J is TRBJ1-6, with D possibly being TRBD1 (5 bases). Deletions cut 6 bases from V and 10 bases from J, with 16 bases between. Germline CDR1 reads MDHEN; CDR2 reads SYDVKM. This CDR3 has 14 residues. Here the CDR3 reads CASSPWQGDSPLHF. The CDR3 coding sequence is TGTGCCAGCAGCCCCTGGCAGGGAGACTCACCCCTCCACTTT.

This clone was counted a single time. The V call is TRBV7-9, the J call TRBJ2-7; 9 bases are a match to TRBD1. The V and J ends lost 1 base and 4 bases, in that order; junction bases with no gene match: 11. The CDR3 consists of 17 residues. Germline CDR1 SEHNR, CDR2 FQNEAQ (reference sequence). CDR3 sequence (DNA): TGTGCCAGCAGCTTAGGGGTCCGGACAGGGGAGATTTACGAGCAGTACGTC. This translates into CASSLGVRTGEIYEQYV.

This chain connects TRBV5-8 to TRBJ2-1; D not resolved. Trimming took off 3 bases at V and 3 bases at J, with 13 bases between the two ends. Per germline, CDR1 SGHTS and CDR2 YDEGEE. The CDR3 has 15 residues. The CDR3 DNA reads as TGTGCCAGCAGCTCTCCCGACTGGTACTACAATGAGCAGTTCTTC. This gives the protein CASSSPDWYYNEQFF.

CDR3 coding DNA: TGTGCCAGCACCTACTTAAGGGACAATCAGCCCCAGCATTTT. It encodes CASTYLRDNQPQHF. This chain uses TRBV2 with TRBJ1-5; no clear D gene. Trimming cost V 7 bases and J 3 bases, with 13 bases left between them. From germline, CDR1 is SNHLY and CDR2 FYNNEI. This CDR3 contains 14 residues.

The V and J genes are TRBV7-9 and TRBJ2-1, with 7 bases lining up with TRBD2. V was pared by 5 bases and J by 2 bases, with 6 bases of the junction left unmatched. From germline, CDR1 is SEHNR and CDR2 FQNEAQ (reference sequence). There are 15 residues in the CDR3. CDR3 in DNA: TGTGCCAGCAGCCAAGGGAGGGGACCCTACAATGAGCAGTTCTTC. Translation: CASSQGRGPYNEQFF.

The V call is TRBV5-1, the J call TRBJ1-1; D ambiguous. Germline assignment: CDR1 SGHRS and CDR2 YFSETQ. The CDR3 runs 13 residues. V was clipped by 2 bases and J by 1 base, with 6 bases between them. The CDR3, as DNA: TGCGCCAGCAGCTTCACAGCGAACACTGAAGCTTTCTTT. This codes for CASSFTANTEAFF.

This clone was detected only a few times. V and J are TRBV6-6 and TRBJ1-5; 7 nucleotides align to TRBD1. V was pared by 4 bases and J by 4 bases, with 7 bases of the junction left unmatched. Germline assignment: CDR1 MNHNY and CDR2 SVGAGI (reference sequence). CDR3 size: 15 residues. CDR3 amino acids: CASSLRDSSNQPQHF. In nucleotides, the CDR3 is TGTGCCAGCAGTTTGAGGGACAGCTCGAATCAGCCCCAGCATTTT.

The chain recombines TRBV6-1 with TRBJ2-7, with a weak D call TRBD1 (5 bases). The germline V gene has CDR1 MNHNS and CDR2 SASEGT. Trimming took off 3 bases at V and 9 bases at J, with 18 bases between the two ends. The CDR3 is made up of 14 amino acids. The CDR3 nucleotides read TGTGCCAGCAGTGAGATTGCAGGGTTTTTATGGCAGTACGTC. This encodes CASSEIAGFLWQYV.

This sequence joins TRBV7-6 and TRBJ2-2; D is possibly TRBD2 (6 bases). Germline CDR1 and CDR2: SGHVS and FNYEAQ. CDR3 length: 16 residues. The V end was cut by 5 bases, the J end by 5 bases, with 18 bases between. The CDR3 DNA is TGTGCCAGCAGCCCCCTGGGAGGTCAGGCGACCGGGGAGCTGTTTTTT. Translating it yields CASSPLGGQATGELFF.

J is TRBJ2-1 and V is TRBV13, with TRBD2 identical over 12 bases. Germline values: CDR1 PRHDT, CDR2 FYEKMQ (reference sequence). The CDR3 is made up of 16 amino acids. Germline trimming cut 4 bases from V and 9 bases from J; bases unmatched to any gene: 10. CDR3 loop: CASSSSLAGGPGEQFF. The CDR3 DNA reads TGTGCCAGCAGCTCCTCCCTAGCGGGAGGGCCCGGTGAGCAGTTCTTC.

V and J are TRBV7-2 and TRBJ1-4; maybe TRBD1 (6 bases). The V and J ends lost 4 bases and 14 bases respectively, with 14 bases between them. This CDR3 spans 12 amino acids. Germline lookup yields CDR1 SGHTA and CDR2 FQGNSA. CDR3 sequence reads: CASSSNREGLFF. CDR3 bases: TGTGCCAGCAGCTCGAACAGGGAGGGGCTGTTTTTT. Using reference TRBV7-2 and TRBJ1-4 for the parts outside the CDR3, the full variable domain is GAGVSQSPSNKVTEKGKDVELRCDPISGHTALYWYRQSLGQGLEFLIYFQGNSAPDKSGLPSDRFSAERTGGSVSTLTIQRTQQEDSAVYLCASSSNREGLFFGSGTQLSVL.

The V and J genes are TRBV6-5 and TRBJ2-7; TRBD2 agrees at 10 bases. V was clipped by 5 bases and J by 2 bases; unmatched bases: 6. Germline CDR1 is MNHEY and CDR2 is SVGAGI. The CDR3 is 15 amino acids. The CDR3 loop reads CASSIAGGPPYEQYF. DNA for the CDR3: TGTGCCAGCAGTATAGCGGGAGGACCCCCCTACGAGCAGTACTTC.

V gene TRBV6-5 combines with J gene TRBJ1-1; 7 positions match TRBD1. Unmatched junction bases numbered 2, after V lost 4 bases and J lost 0 bases. The germline V gene encodes CDR1 MNHEY and CDR2 SVGAGI. This CDR3 has 14 amino acids. CDR3 sequence: CASSLDRLNTEAFF. The CDR3 DNA is TGTGCCAGCAGTTTGGACAGGTTGAACACTGAAGCTTTCTTT.